This TCR beta chain is from a study of blood T cell repertoires in COVID-19. This CDR3 has 13 amino acids. The ends lost 6 bases at V and 7 bases at J; junction bases unmatched: 5. Germline loops: CDR1 LGHDT, CDR2 YNNKEL (reference sequence). Profiled with immunoSEQ multiplex PCR; TCRdb holds only in-frame clones, not every one. The table shows roughly 250,000 clones, with approximately 90% occurring only once. This TCR was sampled from a man aged 25 to 40 with acute or convalescent COVID-19. The J gene is TRBJ1-5, the V gene TRBV3-1 (or the pseudogene TRBV3-2), with TRBD1 matching over 8 bases. Sequenced input: peripheral blood. The CDR3 nucleotides read TGTGCCAGCAGTCGACAGGGGACCCAGCCCCAGCATTTT. This encodes CASSRQGTQPQHF.